This TCR beta chain was recovered during a study of T cell repertoires in cytomegalovirus infection. Study at large: Well-studied HLA-B-restricted CMV epitopes were used in the study alongside recently identified HLA-C-restricted ones. In public TCR beta signatures, there were indications of both CMV infection and matching HLA type. Study-wide results and limits: HLA-C-restricted CMV clonotypes gave the most frequent clonotype in two of eight donors.

Comment on this clonotype: Its target is not known.

MiXCR, applied by TCRdb to the reads, yields one record per CDR3 protein. This sample has approximately 390,000 distinct CDR3 sequences, with about 34% found just once. The CDR3 totals 15 residues. Germline-derived CDR1 and CDR2 are SNHLY and FYNNEI. V lost 1 base, J lost 3 bases, and 13 bases lay in between. Here the sequenced sample was cultured PBMCs, taken from culture after CMV antigen stimulation. The TCR sequence derives from a human donor in good health (CMV status not recorded). Some clones in this sample may be carry-over from other donors' samples. The rearrangement links TRBV2 to TRBJ2-7; D call uncertain. CDR3 in amino acids: CASSEGSGLLYEQYV. The DNA of the CDR3 is TGTGCCAGCAGTGAAGGAAGTGGGCTGCTCTACGAGCAGTACGTC.